The 17 T cell receptor beta chains presented below share a single source sample, sequenced in a study of shared clonotypes between healthy human individuals. Selected positively for CCR7 and CD45RO-negative, naive CD8 cells excluded terminally differentiated effector memory CD45RA+ cells. The repertoire was sequenced with immunoSEQ multiplex PCR; TCRdb's copy has only in-frame clones and lacks some. Seen here are roughly 2,000,000 clones, 93% observed once, and the top ten hold 1.5% to 2%. The sequenced sample consisted of naive CD8+ T cells from PBMCs. The receptors were gathered from a man in his late teens or twenties in good health. Some clones in this sample may be carry-over from other donors' samples.

The chain couples TRBV28 to TRBJ2-1; D is unresolved. CDR3 size: 10 residues. The V end lost 3 bases, the J end lost 10 bases, and 4 bases lay between the germline ends. Germline V CDR1 and CDR2: MDHEN, SYDVKM. The CDR3 loop reads CASSLVEQFF. Written as DNA, the CDR3 is TGTGCCAGCAGTTTGGTGGAGCAGTTCTTC.

The chain links TRBV18 to TRBJ1-1; D might be TRBD1 (5 bases). The CDR3 extends over 17 amino acids. V was clipped by 6 bases and J by 4 bases, with 24 bases between them. Germline V gene sequence: CDR1 KGHSH, CDR2 LQKENI. The CDR3 loop is CASSETGYSIMVTEAFF. CDR3 coding DNA: TGTGCCAGCTCGGAAACAGGATACTCCATTATGGTCACTGAAGCTTTCTTT.

V gene TRBV9 combines with J gene TRBJ2-7; D is ambiguous. V dropped 4 bases and J dropped 1 base, with 12 bases sitting between them. Germline assignment: CDR1 SGDLS and CDR2 YYNGEE. There are 14 residues in the CDR3. The CDR3 DNA is TGTGCCAGCAGCCTCGGGTACTCATCCTACGAGCAGTACTTC. Encoded protein: CASSLGYSSYEQYF. Full variable domain (remainder filled in from reference TRBV9 and TRBJ2-7): DSGVTQTPKHLITATGQRVTLRCSPRSGDLSVYWYQQSLDQGLQFLIQYYNGEERAKGNILERFSAQQFPDLHSELNLSSLELGDSALYFCASSLGYSSYEQYFGPGTRLTVT.

V gene TRBV5-4 combines with J gene TRBJ2-7; D might be TRBD1 (5 bases). V was shortened by 0 bases and J by 5 bases, with 6 bases between the two germline ends. Germline CDR1 is SGHNT and CDR2 is YYREEE (reference sequence). The CDR3 covers 12 residues. CDR3 region: CASSLGQNEQYF. CDR3 nucleotides: TGTGCCAGCAGCTTGGGACAGAACGAGCAGTACTTC.

A few counts support this clone. The chain recombines TRBV6-1 with TRBJ1-5; 11 nucleotides align to TRBD1. The CDR3 has 15 amino acids. Germline V CDR1 and CDR2: MNHNS, SASEGT. The junction had 5 bases not matched to a gene; V was cut back by 3 bases and J by 7 bases. For the CDR3, the DNA is TGTGCCAGCAGTGAGGACAGGGGGCCGATCCAGCCCCAGCATTTT. Translating it yields CASSEDRGPIQPQHF.

The DNA of the CDR3 is TGTGCCAGCAGCTTGGAGCCGGGGACCAACGAGCAGTACTTC. This translates into CASSLEPGTNEQYF. J is TRBJ2-7 and V is TRBV7-9; D might be TRBD1 or TRBD2, each matching 5 bases. CDR1 SEHNR and CDR2 FQNEAQ come from the germline V gene (reference sequence). The germline V and J ends were trimmed by 3 bases and 5 bases, with 14 bases remaining between them. The CDR3 is made up of 14 amino acids. Based on the CDR3 plus reference TRBV7-9 and TRBJ2-7, the full variable domain is DTGVSQNPRHKITKRGQNVTFRCDPISEHNRLYWYRQTLGQGPEFLTYFQNEAQLEKSRLLSDRFSAERPKGSFSTLEIQRTEQGDSAMYLCASSLEPGTNEQYFGPGTRLTVT.

The chain joins TRBV29-1 to TRBJ2-5, with D hard to call. The J call may not be correct, given that the DNA end is closer to TRBJ2-7. The germline CDR1 and CDR2 sequences are SQVTM and ANQGSEA. This CDR3 contains 14 residues. CDR3 residues: CSVRTNYKAYEQYF. CDR3 coding DNA: TGCAGCGTCCGAACCAATTACAAAGCCTACGAGCAGTACTTC.

This rearrangement joins TRBV7-9 to TRBJ1-2; D gene uncertain. Germline CDR1 and CDR2: SEHNR and FQNEAQ (reference sequence). Trimming shortened V by 1 base and J by 5 bases, and 17 bases separated the two germline ends. CDR3 length equals 16 residues. The CDR3 nucleotides are TGTGCCAGCAGCTTAGGGTCGGTCGGGGAGTCTTATGGCTACACCTTC. It yields the protein CASSLGSVGESYGYTF.

J is TRBJ2-5 and V is TRBV2, with 8 nucleotides matching TRBD1. After removal of 1 base from V and 5 bases from J, the junction contained 6 bases not matched to a gene. The CDR3 loop spans 15 amino acids. The germline CDR1 and CDR2 sequences are SNHLY and FYNNEI. The DNA of the CDR3 is TGTGCCAGCAGTGAAGGGGGCAGGGGGCTGGAGACCCAGTACTTC. It codes for CASSEGGRGLETQYF.

The J gene is TRBJ1-1, the V gene TRBV13, with 11 bases matching TRBD1. Germline V gene data show CDR1 as PRHDT and CDR2 as FYEKMQ (reference sequence). Trimming cost V 5 bases and J 5 bases; bases outside gene matches: 10. The CDR3 spans 16 residues. CDR3 DNA: TGTGCCAGCAGCCGGACAGGGGGCGAGATTTGGACTGAAGCTTTCTTT. Protein: CASSRTGGEIWTEAFF.

The chain carries TRBV19 and TRBJ1-5; the D gene is possibly TRBD1 (6 bases). The germline V gene has CDR1 LNHDA and CDR2 SQIVND (reference sequence). This CDR3 contains 15 residues. The V and J ends lost 9 bases and 4 bases respectively, with 19 bases between them. The CDR3: CASDVGYRVNQPQHF. CDR3 bases: TGTGCCAGCGACGTCGGGTACAGGGTTAATCAGCCCCAGCATTTT.

V is TRBV15 and J is TRBJ2-1; D may be TRBD2 (6 bases). The V and J ends lost 5 bases and 4 bases respectively, with 15 bases between them. The CDR3 covers 15 residues. Looked up from germline, CDR1 is LNHNV and CDR2 is YYDKDF (reference sequence). In DNA form, the CDR3 reads TGTGCCACCAGCGCCCGGGACTCCTCATACAATGAGCAGTTCTTC. It specifies CATSARDSSYNEQFF.

This clone came up once. CDR3 loop: CASSQISGSPYNEQFF. In DNA, the CDR3 is TGTGCCAGCAGCCAAATCAGCGGGAGCCCCTACAATGAGCAGTTCTTC. V and J are TRBV14 and TRBJ2-1; 8 bases are a match to TRBD2. The junction had 5 bases not matched to a gene; V was cut back by 2 bases and J by 2 bases. The V gene's germline CDR1 is SGHDN and CDR2 FVKESK. There are 16 residues in the CDR3.

The rearrangement joins TRBV27 to TRBJ1-5; D remains unclear. Trimming left V 5 bases short and J 3 bases short, with 14 bases between. Germline V lookup: CDR1 MNHEY, CDR2 SMNVEV (reference sequence). The CDR3 length is 15 residues. Here the CDR3 reads CASSVGGFFNQPQHF. The DNA for the CDR3 is TGTGCCAGCAGTGTCGGCGGCTTCTTCAATCAGCCCCAGCATTTT.

Regarding this clone: The sample carries other DNA sequences with the same CDR3. The CDR3, as DNA: TGTGCCAGCAGCGTGGGTGACAGAGCCTACGAGCAGTACTTC. Translation gives CASSVGDRAYEQYF. V is TRBV9 and J is TRBJ2-7; a possible D gene is TRBD1 (5 bases). CDR1 SGDLS and CDR2 YYNGEE come from the germline V gene. The V end was cut by 2 bases, the J end by 2 bases, with 11 bases between. CDR3 size: 14 residues.

The chain carries TRBV28 and TRBJ1-5; no definite D call. Germline V gene sequence: CDR1 MDHEN, CDR2 SYDVKM. The CDR3 has 17 amino acids. The V end was cut by 5 bases, the J end by 0 bases, with 17 bases between. The CDR3 here is CASSPPPASYSNQPQHF. CDR3 nucleotide sequence: TGTGCCAGCAGTCCCCCCCCCGCCAGTTATAGCAATCAGCCCCAGCATTTT.

The chain links TRBV9 to TRBJ2-7; D is unclear. V was clipped by 4 bases and J by 5 bases, with 22 bases between them. There are 16 residues in the CDR3. CDR1 is SGDLS and CDR2 is YYNGEE in the germline V gene. The CDR3 reads CASSPRRTALDHEQYF. The CDR3 DNA reads as TGTGCCAGCAGCCCCCGCCGGACGGCTTTAGATCACGAGCAGTACTTC. The entire variable domain, with the rest obtained from reference TRBV9 and TRBJ2-7, is as follows: DSGVTQTPKHLITATGQRVTLRCSPRSGDLSVYWYQQSLDQGLQFLIQYYNGEERAKGNILERFSAQQFPDLHSELNLSSLELGDSALYFCASSPRRTALDHEQYFGPGTRLTVT.